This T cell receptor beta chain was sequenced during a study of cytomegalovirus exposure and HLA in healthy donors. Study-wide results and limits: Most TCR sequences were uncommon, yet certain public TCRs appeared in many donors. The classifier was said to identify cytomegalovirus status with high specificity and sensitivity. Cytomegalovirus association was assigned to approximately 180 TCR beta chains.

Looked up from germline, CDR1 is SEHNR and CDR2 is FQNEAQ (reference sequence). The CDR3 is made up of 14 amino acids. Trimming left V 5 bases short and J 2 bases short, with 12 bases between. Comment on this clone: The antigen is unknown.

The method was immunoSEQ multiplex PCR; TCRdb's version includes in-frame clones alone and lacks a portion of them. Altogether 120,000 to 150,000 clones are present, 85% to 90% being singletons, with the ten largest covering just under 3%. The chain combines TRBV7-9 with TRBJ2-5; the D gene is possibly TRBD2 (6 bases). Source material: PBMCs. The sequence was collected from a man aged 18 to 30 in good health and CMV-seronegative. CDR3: CASSQGLTQETQYF. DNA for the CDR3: TGTGCCAGCAGCCAGGGACTGACGCAAGAGACCCAGTACTTC.